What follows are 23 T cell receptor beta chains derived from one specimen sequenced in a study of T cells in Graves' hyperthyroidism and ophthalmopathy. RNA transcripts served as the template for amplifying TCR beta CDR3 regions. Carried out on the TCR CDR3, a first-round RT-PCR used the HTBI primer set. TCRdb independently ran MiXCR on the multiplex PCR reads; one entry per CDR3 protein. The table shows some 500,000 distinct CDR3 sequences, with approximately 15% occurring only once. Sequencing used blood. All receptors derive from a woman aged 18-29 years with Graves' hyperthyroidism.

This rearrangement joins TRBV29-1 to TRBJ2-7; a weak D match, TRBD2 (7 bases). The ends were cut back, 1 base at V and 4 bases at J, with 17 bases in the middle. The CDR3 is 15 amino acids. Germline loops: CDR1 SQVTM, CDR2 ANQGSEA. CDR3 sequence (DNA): TGCAGCGTTGAAGTAGGGACGGGGGGCCATTACGAGCAGTACTTC. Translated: CSVEVGTGGHYEQYF.

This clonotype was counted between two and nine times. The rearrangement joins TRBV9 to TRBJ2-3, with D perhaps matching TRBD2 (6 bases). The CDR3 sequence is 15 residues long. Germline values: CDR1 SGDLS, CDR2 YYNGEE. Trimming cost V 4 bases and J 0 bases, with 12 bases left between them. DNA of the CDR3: TGTGCCAGCAGCCCGAGCGCGGGAAGCACAGATACGCAGTATTTT. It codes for CASSPSAGSTDTQYF.

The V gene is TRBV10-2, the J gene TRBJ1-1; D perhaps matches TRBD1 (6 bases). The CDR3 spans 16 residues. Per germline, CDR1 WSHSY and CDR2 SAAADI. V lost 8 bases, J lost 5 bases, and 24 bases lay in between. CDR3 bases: TGCGCCAGCCGACCCCTCACAGGGAGGTTGGGTACTGAAGCTTTCTTT. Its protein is CASRPLTGRLGTEAFF.

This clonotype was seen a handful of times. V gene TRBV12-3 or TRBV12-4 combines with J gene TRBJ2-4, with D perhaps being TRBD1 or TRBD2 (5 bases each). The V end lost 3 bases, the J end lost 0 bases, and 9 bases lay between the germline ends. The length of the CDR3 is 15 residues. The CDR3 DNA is TGTGCCAGCAGTTTTCGGGGCGGAGCCAAAAACATTCAGTACTTC. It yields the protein CASSFRGGAKNIQYF.

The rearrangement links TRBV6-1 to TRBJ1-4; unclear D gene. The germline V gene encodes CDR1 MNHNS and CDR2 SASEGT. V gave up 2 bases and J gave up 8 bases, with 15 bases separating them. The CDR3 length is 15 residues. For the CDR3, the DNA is TGTGCCAGCAGTGAACCCGGGAGAGGGAAGGAAAAACTGTTTTTT. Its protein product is CASSEPGRGKEKLFF.

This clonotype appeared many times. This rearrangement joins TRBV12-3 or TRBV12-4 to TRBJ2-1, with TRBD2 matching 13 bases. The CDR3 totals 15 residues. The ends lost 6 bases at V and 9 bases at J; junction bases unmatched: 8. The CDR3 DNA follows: TGTGCCAGCAGAAGACTAGCGGGAGGAAATAGTGAGCAGTTCTTC. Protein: CASRRLAGGNSEQFF.

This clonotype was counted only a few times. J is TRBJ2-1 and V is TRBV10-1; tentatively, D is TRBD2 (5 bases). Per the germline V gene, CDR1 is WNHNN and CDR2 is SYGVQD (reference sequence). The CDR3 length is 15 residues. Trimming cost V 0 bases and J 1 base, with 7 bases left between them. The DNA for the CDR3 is TGCGCCAGCAGTGAGTCGGGAGAATCCTACAATGAGCAGTTCTTC. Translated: CASSESGESYNEQFF.

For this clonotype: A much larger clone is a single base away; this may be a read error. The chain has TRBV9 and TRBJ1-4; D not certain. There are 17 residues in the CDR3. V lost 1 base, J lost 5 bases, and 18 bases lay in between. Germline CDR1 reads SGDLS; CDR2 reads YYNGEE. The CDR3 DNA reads TGTGCCAGCAGCGTAACCCCCTGGGTGAGCAAAAATGAAAAACTGTTTTTT. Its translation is CASSVTPWVSKNEKLFF.

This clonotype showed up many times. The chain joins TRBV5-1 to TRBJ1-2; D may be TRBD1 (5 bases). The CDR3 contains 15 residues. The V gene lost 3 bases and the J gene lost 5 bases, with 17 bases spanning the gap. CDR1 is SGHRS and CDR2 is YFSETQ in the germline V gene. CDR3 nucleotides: TGCGCCAGCAGCTCGATTGGGACTGGTTATTATGGCTACACCTTC. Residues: CASSSIGTGYYGYTF.

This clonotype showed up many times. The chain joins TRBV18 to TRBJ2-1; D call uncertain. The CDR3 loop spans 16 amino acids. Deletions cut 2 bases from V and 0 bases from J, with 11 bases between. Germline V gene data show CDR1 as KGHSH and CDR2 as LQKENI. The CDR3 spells CASSPIHSRSYNEQFF. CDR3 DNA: TGTGCCAGCTCACCAATCCACAGCCGCTCCTACAATGAGCAGTTCTTC. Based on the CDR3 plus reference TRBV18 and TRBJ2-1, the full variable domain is NAGVMQNPRHLVRRRGQEARLRCSPMKGHSHVYWYRQLPEEGLKFMVYLQKENIIDESGMPKERFSAEFPKEGPSILRIQQVVRGDSAAYFCASSPIHSRSYNEQFFGPGTRLTVL.

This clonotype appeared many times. CDR3 residues: CASSPSGRDADTQYF. CDR3 nucleotides: TGCGCCAGCAGCCCGTCAGGGAGGGATGCAGATACGCAGTATTTT. The chain links TRBV5-1 to TRBJ2-3; 7 positions match TRBD2. The CDR3 is 15 residues long. Germline values: CDR1 SGHRS, CDR2 YFSETQ. V shed 4 bases and J 4 bases; nucleotides not matched to a gene: 9.

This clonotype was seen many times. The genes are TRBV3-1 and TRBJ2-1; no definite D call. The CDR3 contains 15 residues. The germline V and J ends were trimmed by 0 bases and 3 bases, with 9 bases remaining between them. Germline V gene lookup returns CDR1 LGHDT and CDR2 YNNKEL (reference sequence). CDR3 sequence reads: CASSQEGRVYNEQFF. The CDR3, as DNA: TGTGCCAGCAGCCAAGAGGGCCGAGTCTACAATGAGCAGTTCTTC.

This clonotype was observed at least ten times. The CDR3 bases are TGTGCCAGCAGCCGTTCAGATACGCAGTATTTT. This sequence encodes CASSRSDTQYF. The chain uses TRBV12-3 or TRBV12-4 and TRBJ2-3; D gene unclear. The V and J ends lost 6 bases and 4 bases respectively, with 5 bases between them. CDR3 length: 11 amino acids.

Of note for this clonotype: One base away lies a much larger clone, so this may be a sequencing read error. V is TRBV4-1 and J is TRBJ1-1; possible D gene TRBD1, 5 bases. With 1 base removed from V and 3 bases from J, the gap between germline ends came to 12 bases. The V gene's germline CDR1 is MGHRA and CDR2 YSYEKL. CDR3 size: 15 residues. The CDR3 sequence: CASSQGRGTYTEAFF. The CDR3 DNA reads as TGCGCCAGCAGCCAAGGTAGAGGGACGTACACTGAAGCTTTCTTT.

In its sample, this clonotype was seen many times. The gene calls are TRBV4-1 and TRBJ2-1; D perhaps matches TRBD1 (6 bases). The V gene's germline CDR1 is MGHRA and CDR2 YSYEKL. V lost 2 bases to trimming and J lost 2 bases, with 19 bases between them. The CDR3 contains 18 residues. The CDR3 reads CASSQQGQGILAYNEQFF. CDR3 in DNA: TGCGCCAGCAGCCAACAGGGCCAGGGGATCCTAGCCTACAATGAGCAGTTCTTC.

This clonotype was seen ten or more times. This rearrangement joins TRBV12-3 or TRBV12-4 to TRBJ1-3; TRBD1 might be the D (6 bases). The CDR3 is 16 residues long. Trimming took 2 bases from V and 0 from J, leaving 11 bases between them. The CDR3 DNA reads TGTGCCAGCAGTTTACTCCAAGGGGGCTCTGGAAACACCATATATTTT. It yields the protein CASSLLQGGSGNTIYF.

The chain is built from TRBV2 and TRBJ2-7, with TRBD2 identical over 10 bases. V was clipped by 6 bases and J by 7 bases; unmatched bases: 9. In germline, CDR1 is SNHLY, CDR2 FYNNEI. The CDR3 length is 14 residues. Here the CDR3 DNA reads TGTGCCAGCAGAGACGGACTAGCGGATTTGGAGCAGTACTTC. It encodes CASRDGLADLEQYF.

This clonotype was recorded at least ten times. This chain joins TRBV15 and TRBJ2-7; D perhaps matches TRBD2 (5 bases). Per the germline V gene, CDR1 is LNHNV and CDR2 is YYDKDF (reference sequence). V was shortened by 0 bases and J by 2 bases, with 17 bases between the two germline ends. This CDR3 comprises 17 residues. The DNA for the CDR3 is TGTGCCACCAGCAGAGATCGGAGGTACATGGCCACCTACGAGCAGTACGTC. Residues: CATSRDRRYMATYEQYV.

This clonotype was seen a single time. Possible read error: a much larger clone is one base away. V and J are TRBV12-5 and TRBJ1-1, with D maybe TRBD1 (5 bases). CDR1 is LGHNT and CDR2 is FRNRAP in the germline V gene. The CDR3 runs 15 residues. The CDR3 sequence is CASGLGGVLNTKAFF. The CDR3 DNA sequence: TGTGCTAGTGGTTTGGGAGGGGTTTTGAACACTAAAGCTTTCTTT.

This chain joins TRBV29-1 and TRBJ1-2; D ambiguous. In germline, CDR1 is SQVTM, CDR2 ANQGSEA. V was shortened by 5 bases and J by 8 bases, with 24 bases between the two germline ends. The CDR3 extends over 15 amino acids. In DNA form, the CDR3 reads TGCAGCGTTCAACCTGATCTTAACGGGCTCCGGGGCTACACCTTC. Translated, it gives CSVQPDLNGLRGYTF. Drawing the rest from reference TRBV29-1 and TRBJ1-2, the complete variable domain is SAVISQKPSRDICQRGTSLTIQCQVDSQVTMMFWYRQQPGQSLTLIATANQGSEATYESGFVIDKFPISRPNLTFSTLTVSNMSPEDSSIYLCSVQPDLNGLRGYTFGSGTRLTVV.

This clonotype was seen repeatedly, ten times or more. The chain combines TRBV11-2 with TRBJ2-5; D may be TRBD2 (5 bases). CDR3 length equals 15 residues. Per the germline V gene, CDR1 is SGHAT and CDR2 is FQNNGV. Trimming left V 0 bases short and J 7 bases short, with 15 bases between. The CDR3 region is CASSLEAKGRATQYF. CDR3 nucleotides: TGTGCCAGCAGCTTAGAGGCAAAAGGGCGGGCGACCCAGTACTTC.

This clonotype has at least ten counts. The CDR3 here is CAIRDTPYEQYF. Here the CDR3 DNA reads TGTGCCATCCGGGACACTCCCTACGAGCAGTACTTC. The chain combines TRBV28 with TRBJ2-7; possible D gene TRBD1, 6 bases. The CDR3 totals 12 residues. The V gene lost 10 bases and the J gene lost 2 bases, with 12 bases spanning the gap. Per germline, CDR1 MDHEN and CDR2 SYDVKM.

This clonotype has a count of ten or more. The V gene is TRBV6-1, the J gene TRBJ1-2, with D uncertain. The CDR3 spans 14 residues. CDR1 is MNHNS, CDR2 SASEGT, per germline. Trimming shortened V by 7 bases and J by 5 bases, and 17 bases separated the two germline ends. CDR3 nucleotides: TGTGCCAGCACCTCCCCGGCGAGTCGATATGGCTACACCTTC. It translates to CASTSPASRYGYTF.